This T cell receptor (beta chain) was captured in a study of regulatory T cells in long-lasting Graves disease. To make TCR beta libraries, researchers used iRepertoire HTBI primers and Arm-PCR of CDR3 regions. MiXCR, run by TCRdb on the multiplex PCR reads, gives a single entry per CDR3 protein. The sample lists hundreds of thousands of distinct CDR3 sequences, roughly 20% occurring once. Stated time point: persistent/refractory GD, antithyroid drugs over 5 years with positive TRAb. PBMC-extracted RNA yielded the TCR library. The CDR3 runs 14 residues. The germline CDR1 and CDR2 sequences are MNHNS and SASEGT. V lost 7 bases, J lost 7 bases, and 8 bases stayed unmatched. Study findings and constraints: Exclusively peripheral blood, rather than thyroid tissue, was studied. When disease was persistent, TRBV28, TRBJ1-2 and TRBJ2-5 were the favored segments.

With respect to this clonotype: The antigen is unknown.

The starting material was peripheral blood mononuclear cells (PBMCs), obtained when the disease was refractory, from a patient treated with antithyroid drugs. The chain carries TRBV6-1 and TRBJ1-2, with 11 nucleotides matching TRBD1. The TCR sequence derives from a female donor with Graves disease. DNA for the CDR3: TGTGCCAGCACGTTTACGGGGACAGGGGGTGGCTACACCTTC. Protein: CASTFTGTGGGYTF.